The 7 T cell receptor beta chains below come from one sample, sequenced in a study of PD-1 blockade in classical Hodgkin lymphoma. This table comes from immunoSEQ multiplex PCR, and its TCRdb copy is limited to in-frame clones, with some not included. The table has roughly 11,000 clones, 70% to 90% seen once. Each patient's relapse followed autologous stem cell transplantation, and brentuximab vedotin exposure varied. The sample consisted of peripheral blood mononuclear cells (PBMCs), taken at baseline. The source is a human donor with classical Hodgkin lymphoma.

The chain combines TRBV30 with TRBJ2-1; 10 bases agree with TRBD2. The V and J ends lost 6 bases and 7 bases, in that order; junction bases with no gene match: 6. Germline assignment: CDR1 GTSNPN and CDR2 SVGIG (reference sequence). The CDR3 has 13 amino acids. The DNA of the CDR3 is TGTGCCTGTGAGGGACTAGCGAAGAATGAGCAGTTCTTC. This codes for CACEGLAKNEQFF.

V usage is TRBV4-1 and J usage is TRBJ2-3; TRBD1 agrees at 8 bases. The CDR3 is made up of 15 amino acids. Germline V gives CDR1 MGHRA, CDR2 YSYEKL. Trimming cost V 6 bases and J 1 base; bases outside gene matches: 6. CDR3: CASRPGQGGTDTQYF. The CDR3 DNA is TGCGCCAGCAGGCCCGGACAGGGCGGCACAGATACGCAGTATTTT.

CDR3 sequence (DNA): TGCGCCAGCTGGGGTAGTCTGGGGCCCCAGGGGTATGGCTACACCTTC. Its translation: CASWGSLGPQGYGYTF. This chain uses TRBV5-1 with TRBJ1-2; TRBD1 is a possible D gene (6 bases). V gave up 7 bases and J gave up 5 bases, with 24 bases separating them. CDR3 size: 16 residues. Germline CDR1 is SGHRS and CDR2 is YFSETQ.

The chain recombines TRBV5-6 with TRBJ2-7; 8 bases agree with TRBD1. Germline V lookup: CDR1 SGHDT, CDR2 YYEEEE. Trimming at V came to 5 bases and at J to 5 bases, leaving 6 bases not matched to a gene. The CDR3 is 13 residues long. CDR3 sequence: CASRSARGHEQYF. The CDR3 DNA sequence: TGTGCCAGCAGGTCGGCCAGGGGGCACGAGCAGTACTTC.

This chain uses TRBV5-6 with TRBJ1-2, with 8 bases lining up with TRBD1. The CDR3 runs to 15 residues. CDR1 is SGHDT and CDR2 is YYEEEE in the germline V gene. The ends lost 1 base at V and 3 bases at J; junction bases unmatched: 5. The CDR3 sequence is CASSLWGTGDYGYTF. The CDR3 nucleotides read TGTGCCAGCAGCTTGTGGGGGACAGGCGACTATGGCTACACCTTC.

The chain carries TRBV18 and TRBJ1-1; unclear D gene. CDR1 and CDR2 (germline): KGHSH, LQKENI. V shed 6 bases and J shed 0 bases, with 5 bases lying between them. There are 12 residues in the CDR3. CDR3 in amino acids: CASSTLNTEAFF. In DNA, the CDR3 is TGTGCCAGCTCCACCTTGAACACTGAAGCTTTCTTT.

This sequence joins TRBV11-2 and TRBJ1-1; TRBD1 might be the D (6 bases). The CDR3 runs 16 residues. With 5 bases removed from V and 4 bases from J, the gap between germline ends came to 20 bases. Looked up from germline, CDR1 is SGHAT and CDR2 is FQNNGV. The CDR3 sequence is CASSPPRGASLTEAFF. The CDR3 region has the DNA TGTGCCAGCAGCCCCCCTCGGGGGGCCTCACTCACTGAAGCTTTCTTT.